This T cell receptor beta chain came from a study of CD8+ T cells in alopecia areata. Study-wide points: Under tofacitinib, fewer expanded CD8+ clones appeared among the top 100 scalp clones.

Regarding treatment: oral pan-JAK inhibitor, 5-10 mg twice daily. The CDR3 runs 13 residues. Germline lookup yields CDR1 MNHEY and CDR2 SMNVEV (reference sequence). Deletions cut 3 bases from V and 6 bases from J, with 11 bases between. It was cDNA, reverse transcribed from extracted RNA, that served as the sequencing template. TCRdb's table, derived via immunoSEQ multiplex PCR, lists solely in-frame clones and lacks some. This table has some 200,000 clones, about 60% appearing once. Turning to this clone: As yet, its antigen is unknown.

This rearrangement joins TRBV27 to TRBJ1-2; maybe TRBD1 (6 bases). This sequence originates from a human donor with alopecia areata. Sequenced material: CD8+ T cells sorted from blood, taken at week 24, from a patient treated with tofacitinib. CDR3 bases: TGTGCCAGCAGTTTCTCCCCAGGGGATGGCTACACCTTC. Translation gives CASSFSPGDGYTF.